This TCR beta chain is drawn from a study of blood T cell repertoires in COVID-19. TCRdb's copy holds only in-frame clones and misses some; the assay was immunoSEQ multiplex PCR. This table holds 45,000 to 65,000 clones, around 81% found once. Germline V gene lookup returns CDR1 SGHAT and CDR2 FQNNGV. The length of the CDR3 is 17 residues. Trimming removed 2 bases at V and 5 bases at J, with 18 bases between. The clonotype comes from an older woman with acute or convalescent COVID-19. V and J are TRBV11-2 and TRBJ2-2; D might be TRBD2 (6 bases). Sample: peripheral blood. In DNA form, the CDR3 reads TGTGCCAGCAGCTTAAGGAGGGTTTCATCAAAGACCGGGGAGCTGTTTTTT. It codes for CASSLRRVSSKTGELFF.